The 27 T cell receptor beta chains presented below share a single source sample, sequenced in a study of early T cells in non-severe SARS-CoV-2 infection. TCRdb used MiXCR to reprocess the 5' RACE reads, holding one entry per CDR3 protein. The table shows approximately 65,000 distinct CDR3 sequences, with 12% to 15% occurring only once. The material sequenced was whole blood. These receptors all stem from an adult who was a healthcare worker with PCR-confirmed SARS-CoV-2 infection or an uninfected control (not recorded which).

This clonotype was seen repeatedly, ten times or more. V is TRBV12-3 or TRBV12-4 and J is TRBJ2-7; TRBD1 matches at 10 bases. The CDR3 has 15 amino acids. After removal of 4 bases from V and 3 bases from J, the junction contained 6 bases not matched to a gene. The CDR3 sequence is CASSSADRGFYEQYF. In DNA, the CDR3 is TGTGCCAGCAGTTCCGCGGACAGGGGGTTCTACGAGCAGTACTTC.

This clonotype has at least ten counts. The rearrangement uses TRBV6-1 and TRBJ2-1; TRBD1 might be the D (6 bases). The germline V gene has CDR1 MNHNS and CDR2 SASEGT. The CDR3 extends over 13 amino acids. V lost 8 bases, J lost 8 bases, and 16 bases lay in between. The CDR3 DNA follows: TGTGCCAGCGAAATACAGGGTCCCGATGAGCAGTTCTTC. Translation: CASEIQGPDEQFF.

The gene calls are TRBV6-1 and TRBJ2-2; D gene uncertain. V was trimmed by 7 bases and J by 0 bases, leaving 15 bases between them. Germline loops: CDR1 MNHNS, CDR2 SASEGT. The CDR3 spans 16 residues. CDR3 in amino acids: CASTARTVANTGELFF. CDR3 DNA sequence: TGTGCCAGCACCGCAAGGACGGTCGCGAACACCGGGGAGCTGTTTTTT.

This chain uses TRBV12-3 or TRBV12-4 with TRBJ1-4; TRBD1 might be the D (6 bases). V was shortened by 6 bases and J by 2 bases, with 16 bases between the two germline ends. This CDR3 is 16 amino acids long. The CDR3 is CASRNTGPGTNEKLFF. The CDR3, as DNA: TGTGCCAGCAGAAACACAGGGCCGGGGACTAATGAAAAACTGTTTTTT.

This clonotype was seen a few times. The chain is built from TRBV18 and TRBJ1-1; D is ambiguous. Germline V gene sequence: CDR1 KGHSH, CDR2 LQKENI. V was pared by 0 bases and J by 2 bases, with 7 bases between. The CDR3 extends over 14 amino acids. The CDR3 DNA follows: TGTGCCAGCTCACCACCGACGAAAAACACTGAAGCTTTCTTT. Residues: CASSPPTKNTEAFF.

This clonotype was observed a few times. V is TRBV29-1 and J is TRBJ2-5; tentatively, D is TRBD1 or TRBD2 (6 bases each). CDR3 length equals 13 residues. With 4 bases removed from V and 5 bases from J, the gap between germline ends came to 14 bases. CDR1 is SQVTM, CDR2 ANQGSEA, per germline. The CDR3 protein is CSVVGGPGETQYF. CDR3 nucleotide sequence: TGCAGCGTTGTTGGGGGGCCTGGGGAGACCCAGTACTTC.

This clonotype was counted at least ten times. This rearrangement joins TRBV4-3 to TRBJ2-5; D is uncertain. Germline V gene sequence: CDR1 LGHNA, CDR2 YSLEER. The CDR3 sequence is 13 residues long. Trimming stripped 1 base from V and 7 bases from J, with 10 bases between. This CDR3 reads CASSQAPSRTQYF. The DNA of the CDR3 is TGCGCCAGCAGCCAAGCTCCTAGTAGGACCCAGTACTTC.

This clonotype showed up just a few times. The J gene is TRBJ2-1, the V gene TRBV12-3 or TRBV12-4; 11 positions agree with TRBD2. Trimming took 6 bases from V and 9 from J; bases not matched to a gene: 4. The CDR3 covers 13 residues. The DNA of the CDR3 is TGTGCCAGCAGAAGACTAGCGGGGAGTGAGCAGTTCTTC. It yields the protein CASRRLAGSEQFF.

This chain uses TRBV7-6 with TRBJ1-1; no firm D call. The CDR3 loop spans 14 amino acids. V was trimmed by 1 base and J by 2 bases, leaving 8 bases between them. Germline CDR1 is SGHVS and CDR2 is FNYEAQ. In nucleotides, the CDR3 is TGTGCCAGCAGCTTAGACCCACTTAACACTGAAGCTTTCTTT. Translating gives CASSLDPLNTEAFF.

This clonotype was observed a handful of times. At one of its ends the junction is not consistent with the germline gene, which may arise from a read error. V usage is TRBV4-2 and J usage is TRBJ2-6, with D uncertain. The germline V gene encodes CDR1 LGHNA and CDR2 YNFKEQ. There are 15 residues in the CDR3. CDR3 bases: TGTGCCAGCAGCCAAGATCCTCGTGGGACCAACGTCCTGACTTTC. Protein product: CASSQDPRGTNVLTF.

This clonotype appeared a few times. This chain connects TRBV28 to TRBJ2-3; 9 bases line up with TRBD2. V was clipped by 7 bases and J by 6 bases; unmatched bases: 8. This CDR3 contains 14 residues. Germline-derived CDR1 and CDR2 are MDHEN and SYDVKM. The CDR3 is CASNLAGTTDTQYF. CDR3 sequence (DNA): TGTGCCAGCAACCTAGCGGGGACCACGGATACGCAGTATTTT.

The table lists this clonotype with many counts. The chain joins TRBV21-1 to TRBJ1-3. TRBV21-1 is termed a pseudogene. The CDR3 covers 15 residues. The CDR3, as DNA: TGTGCCAGCAGCAAACAGGCCAGCTCTGGAAACACCATATATTTT. Translation gives CASSKQASSGNTIYF.

This clonotype was detected only a few times. The chain carries TRBV5-1 and TRBJ2-1, with a possible D match to TRBD1 (6 bases). The CDR3 consists of 14 residues. The germline CDR1 and CDR2 sequences are SGHRS and YFSETQ. The V gene lost 0 bases and the J gene lost 2 bases, with 6 bases spanning the gap. CDR3 protein: CASSLGTAYNEQFF. The CDR3 bases are TGCGCCAGCAGCTTGGGGACAGCCTACAATGAGCAGTTCTTC.

This clonotype was detected only a few times. V usage is TRBV27 and J usage is TRBJ2-7, with unresolved D. The V end was cut by 4 bases, the J end by 4 bases, with 8 bases between. CDR3 length: 12 amino acids. The germline V gene encodes CDR1 MNHEY and CDR2 SMNVEV (reference sequence). CDR3 bases: TGTGCCAGCAGTTCCGCCTGGTACGAGCAGTACTTC. Translating gives CASSSAWYEQYF.

This rearrangement joins TRBV5-1 to TRBJ2-7; D is perhaps TRBD2 (6 bases). Trimming shortened V by 6 bases and J by 1 base, and 11 bases separated the two germline ends. The CDR3 consists of 13 residues. Germline CDR1 SGHRS, CDR2 YFSETQ. CDR3 in amino acids: CASTRDFSYEQYF. CDR3 nucleotides: TGCGCCAGCACCAGGGACTTTTCCTACGAGCAGTACTTC. Using reference TRBV5-1 and TRBJ2-7 for the parts outside the CDR3, the full variable domain is KAGVTQTPRYLIKTRGQQVTLSCSPISGHRSVSWYQQTPGQGLQFLFEYFSETQRNKGNFPGRFSGRQFSNSRSEMNVSTLELGDSALYLCASTRDFSYEQYFGPGTRLTVT.

At least ten counts were recorded for this clonotype. The gene calls are TRBV6-5 and TRBJ1-6; 7 bases map to TRBD1. Germline V gene sequence: CDR1 MNHEY, CDR2 SVGAGI. The CDR3 spans 14 residues. V shed 3 bases, J shed 7 bases, and the junction held 3 bases outside the gene matches. The CDR3 sequence: CASSYTTGNSPLHF. The CDR3 coding sequence is TGTGCCAGCAGTTATACGACAGGGAATTCACCCCTCCACTTT.

The rearrangement links TRBV20-1 to TRBJ2-5; TRBD1 aligns across 7 bases. The CDR3 sequence is 13 residues long. CDR1 is DFQATT, CDR2 SNEGSKA, per germline (reference sequence). J was trimmed by 4 bases and V by 6 bases; bases with no gene match: 8. CDR3: CSALDRAGETQYF. CDR3 DNA: TGCAGTGCACTAGACAGGGCTGGAGAGACCCAGTACTTC.

This clonotype was picked up many times. The chain uses TRBV4-2 and TRBJ1-2; D perhaps matches TRBD1 (6 bases). The germline V gene has CDR1 LGHNA and CDR2 YNFKEQ. Trimming took 2 bases from V and 3 from J, leaving 7 bases between them. The CDR3 length is 13 residues. CDR3 amino acids: CASSQSGDYGYTF. CDR3 in DNA: TGTGCCAGCAGCCAATCAGGGGACTATGGCTACACCTTC.

This clonotype appeared many times. The rearrangement uses TRBV7-9 and TRBJ1-2; TRBD1 is a possible D gene (6 bases). The CDR3 contains 18 residues. From germline, CDR1 is SEHNR and CDR2 FQNEAQ (reference sequence). V shed 4 bases and J shed 6 bases, with 27 bases lying between them. In DNA form, the CDR3 reads TGTGCCAGCAGCTCCCCTCTAGTTGGCCTGCCAGGGGTGGATGGCTACACCTTC. Its protein product is CASSSPLVGLPGVDGYTF.

The gene calls are TRBV28 and TRBJ1-6; unclear D gene. This CDR3 is built from 15 residues. Germline V gene sequence: CDR1 MDHEN, CDR2 SYDVKM. The V end lost 5 bases, the J end lost 8 bases, and 16 bases lay between the germline ends. CDR3 DNA sequence: TGTGCCAGCAGTCCCCGGATCTCGTCGGATTCACCCCTCCACTTT. It yields the protein CASSPRISSDSPLHF.

The V and J genes are TRBV10-2 and TRBJ1-1; D ambiguous. V was shortened by 8 bases and J by 4 bases, with 14 bases between the two germline ends. Germline CDR1 and CDR2: WSHSY and SAAADI. The CDR3 runs 13 residues. CDR3 in DNA: TGCGCCAGCGGGCCCTCGGAGAGCACTGAAGCTTTCTTT. Amino acids: CASGPSESTEAFF.

This clonotype has more than one count but fewer than ten. This chain uses TRBV6-5 with TRBJ1-1; a possible D gene is TRBD1 (6 bases). Germline V lookup: CDR1 MNHEY, CDR2 SVGAGI. This CDR3 is built from 15 residues. Trimming left V 5 bases short and J 0 bases short, with 13 bases between. The CDR3 loop reads CASSNRDTMNTEAFF. The CDR3 DNA reads as TGTGCCAGCAGTAACCGGGACACGATGAACACTGAAGCTTTCTTT.

This clonotype was counted between two and nine times. V gene TRBV3-1 combines with J gene TRBJ1-4; D is unresolved. With 4 bases removed from V and 0 bases from J, the gap between germline ends came to 9 bases. There are 15 residues in the CDR3. From germline, CDR1 is LGHDT and CDR2 YNNKEL (reference sequence). CDR3 coding DNA: TGTGCCAGCAGCCGCAGTCTTGCAACTAATGAAAAACTGTTTTTT. This gives the protein CASSRSLATNEKLFF.

This clonotype was detected ten times or more. V is TRBV6-2 or TRBV6-3 and J is TRBJ1-1; D call uncertain. V was trimmed by 6 bases and J by 1 base, leaving 12 bases between them. CDR1 is MNHEY and CDR2 is SVGEGT in the germline V gene. The length of the CDR3 is 14 residues. The CDR3 here is CASSPAGSNTEAFF. The DNA of the CDR3 is TGTGCCAGCAGCCCGGCGGGATCGAACACTGAAGCTTTCTTT.

The V call is TRBV7-9, the J call TRBJ1-2; TRBD1 might be the D (6 bases). V gave up 3 bases and J gave up 6 bases, with 17 bases separating them. The CDR3 sequence is 15 residues long. CDR1 is SEHNR and CDR2 is FQNEAQ in the germline V gene (reference sequence). In DNA form, the CDR3 reads TGTGCCAGCAGCTTTGGGACAACACGATCGGATGGCTACACCTTC. Translated: CASSFGTTRSDGYTF.

The gene calls are TRBV20-1 and TRBJ2-3; TRBD2 is a possible D gene (5 bases). Trimming removed 0 bases at V and 4 bases at J, with 14 bases between. The CDR3 contains 15 residues. Germline CDR1 is DFQATT and CDR2 is SNEGSKA (reference sequence). Here the CDR3 DNA reads TGCAGTGCTAGAGATCTCGGGGAAAAAGCAGATACGCAGTATTTT. Protein: CSARDLGEKADTQYF.

On this clonotype itself: This clone may be a read error of a much larger clone one base away. The chain recombines TRBV29-1 with TRBJ2-2; 8 bases map to TRBD1. Germline loops: CDR1 SQVTM, CDR2 ANQGSEA. The CDR3 covers 11 residues. The CDR3 coding sequence is TGCAGAGCCGGACAGGGCGGGGAGCTGTTTTTT. It translates to CRAGQGGELFF.